This passage covers 24 T cell receptor beta chains from one sample sequenced in a study of glioma-infiltrating T cells. Amplification of TCR alpha and beta CDR3 regions from RNA used iRepertoire nested multiplex PCR. TCRdb re-called the multiplex PCR reads with MiXCR, one entry per CDR3 protein. There are about 21,000 distinct CDR3 sequences in the sample; 20% to 25% occur only once, and around 13% lies in the top ten. Sequencing was carried out using glioma tissue, nonneoplastic brain tissue, or PBMCs (not recorded which). The receptors originated from a human donor with low-grade glioma or glioblastoma, undergoing nonglioma brain surgery, or in good health (not recorded which).

This clonotype was detected ten times or more. The chain uses TRBV27 and TRBJ2-7, with 10 bases lining up with TRBD1. The CDR3 sequence is 14 residues long. V trimming: 3 bases; J trimming: 4 bases; junction bases outside the gene matches: 3. The germline gives CDR1 MNHEY, CDR2 SMNVEV (reference sequence). The CDR3 nucleotides read TGTGCCAGCAGTTTCGGACAGGGGGGATACGAGCAGTACTTC. Residues: CASSFGQGGYEQYF.

The chain joins TRBV27 to TRBJ2-4, with D perhaps assigned TRBD1 or TRBD2 (5 bases each). The CDR3 is 18 residues long. V lost 8 bases and J 6 bases, leaving 29 bases between the germline ends. Germline V CDR1 and CDR2: MNHEY, SMNVEV (reference sequence). CDR3 in DNA: TGTGCCAGCGAGAGCTCCATCCTTCAGGGATGGGAGCGAAACATTCAGTACTTC. It is translated as CASESSILQGWERNIQYF.

This chain uses TRBV7-2 with TRBJ2-1; D might be TRBD2 (5 bases). Germline CDR1 SGHTA, CDR2 FQGNSA. V lost 5 bases, J lost 3 bases, and 17 bases lay in between. This CDR3 spans 16 amino acids. The CDR3 DNA follows: TGTGCCAGCAGCCCCATGACACCGACTAACTACAATGAGCAGTTCTTC. The encoded protein is CASSPMTPTNYNEQFF.

The chain joins TRBV5-6 to TRBJ2-7, with 7 bases lining up with TRBD2. CDR1 and CDR2 (germline): SGHDT, YYEEEE. The CDR3 contains 15 residues. The J segment lost 0 bases and the V segment lost 4 bases, leaving 7 bases of the junction unmatched. The CDR3 region is CASSGGRGSSYEQYF. The CDR3 bases are TGTGCCAGCAGCGGTGGGAGGGGAAGCTCCTACGAGCAGTACTTC.

This clonotype was observed a few times. The rearrangement links TRBV7-2 to TRBJ2-2; weak D call: TRBD2 (5 bases). The CDR3 extends over 13 amino acids. Germline lookup yields CDR1 SGHTA and CDR2 FQGNSA. Trimming cost V 2 bases and J 6 bases, with 7 bases left between them. CDR3 nucleotide sequence: TGTGCCAGCAGCTTACTCGGGGCCGGGGAGCTGTTTTTT. Protein: CASSLLGAGELFF.

This chain links TRBV5-1 with TRBJ1-6, with D tentatively TRBD1 (5 bases). Germline lookup yields CDR1 SGHRS and CDR2 YFSETQ. V shed 10 bases and J shed 7 bases, with 18 bases lying between them. The CDR3 runs to 14 residues. The CDR3 coding sequence is TGCGCCCAACAAGGGACGGAGGAGAATTCACCCCTCCACTTT. Its protein product is CAQQGTEENSPLHF.

This clonotype was detected ten times or more. The chain carries TRBV6-1 and TRBJ1-2; D is possibly TRBD1 (6 bases). The germline V gene encodes CDR1 MNHNS and CDR2 SASEGT. V dropped 5 bases and J dropped 3 bases, with 10 bases sitting between them. The CDR3 has 13 residues. DNA for the CDR3: TGTGCCAGCAGTCCAGGGGTGGACTATGGCTACACCTTC. As protein: CASSPGVDYGYTF.

Relative to its sample, this clonotype is medium-sized (0.01 to 0.1%). This rearrangement joins TRBV6-1 to TRBJ2-7, with D perhaps matching TRBD1 (6 bases). Deletions cut 5 bases from V and 3 bases from J, with 11 bases between. In germline, CDR1 is MNHNS, CDR2 SASEGT. This CDR3 region has 13 residues. The CDR3 DNA follows: TGTGCCAGCAGTAGACAGGCCGGCTACGAGCAGTACTTC. Translation gives CASSRQAGYEQYF.

The rearrangement links TRBV18 to TRBJ1-2, with D perhaps TRBD1 (5 bases). Germline CDR1 is KGHSH and CDR2 is LQKENI. This CDR3 spans 15 amino acids. V was pared by 5 bases and J by 0 bases, with 13 bases between. The DNA for the CDR3 is TGTGCCAGCTCATTCCCCGGGACCCCTAACTATGGCTACACCTTC. It specifies CASSFPGTPNYGYTF.

At least ten counts were recorded for this clonotype. V usage is TRBV24-1 and J usage is TRBJ2-1; D gene unclear. CDR3 size: 12 residues. In germline, CDR1 is KGHDR, CDR2 SFDVKD. V dropped 5 bases and J dropped 3 bases, with 4 bases sitting between them. In DNA form, the CDR3 reads TGTGCCACCAGTGCCGGCTACAATGAGCAGTTCTTC. Protein sequence: CATSAGYNEQFF.

The rearrangement links TRBV6-1 to TRBJ1-3; unclear D gene. Germline V lookup: CDR1 MNHNS, CDR2 SASEGT. Trimming stripped 5 bases from V and 2 bases from J, with 22 bases between. The CDR3 spans 18 residues. Here the CDR3 reads CASSQKEPYTFPGNTIYF. In nucleotides, the CDR3 is TGTGCCAGCAGTCAGAAGGAACCCTACACCTTCCCTGGAAACACCATATATTTT.

The DNA for the CDR3 is TGCAGCGTTAATGAAGTCTCTGGAAACACCATATATTTT. Translation: CSVNEVSGNTIYF. The gene calls are TRBV29-1 and TRBJ1-3; the D is unclear. The germline gives CDR1 SQVTM, CDR2 ANQGSEA. V lost 5 bases and J 0 bases, leaving 8 bases between the germline ends. The CDR3 length is 13 residues.

The sample holds a few counts of this clonotype. The CDR3 DNA sequence: TGCAGCGTTTGGGAGGGTATTAACACTGAAGCTTTCTTT. Translated, it gives CSVWEGINTEAFF. J is TRBJ1-1 and V is TRBV29-1, with unresolved D. The CDR3 length is 13 residues. Germline V gene sequence: CDR1 SQVTM, CDR2 ANQGSEA. The ends were cut back, 5 bases at V and 2 bases at J, with 12 bases in the middle. Combining the CDR3 with reference TRBV29-1 and TRBJ1-1 gives the whole variable domain SAVISQKPSRDICQRGTSLTIQCQVDSQVTMMFWYRQQPGQSLTLIATANQGSEATYESGFVIDKFPISRPNLTFSTLTVSNMSPEDSSIYLCSVWEGINTEAFFGQGTRLTVV.

The J gene is TRBJ1-1, the V gene TRBV5-1; a weak D match, TRBD1 (5 bases). V dropped 4 bases and J dropped 1 base, with 11 bases sitting between them. CDR1 is SGHRS, CDR2 YFSETQ, per germline. The CDR3 covers 14 residues. CDR3 nucleotides: TGCGCCAGCAGCATCGCCAGGGAGAACACTGAAGCTTTCTTT. This translates into CASSIARENTEAFF.

V gene TRBV6-2 or TRBV6-3 combines with J gene TRBJ2-7; 7 bases line up with TRBD1. This CDR3 is built from 13 residues. V was clipped by 5 bases and J by 1 base; unmatched bases: 2. CDR1 is MNHEY, CDR2 SVGEGT, per germline. The CDR3 loop is CASSKDRSYEQYF. The CDR3 nucleotides are TGTGCCAGCAGTAAGGACAGGTCCTACGAGCAGTACTTC.

Of note for this clonotype: With a much larger clone just one base away, this may be a read error. The chain carries TRBV4-3 and TRBJ2-3; perhaps TRBD2 as D (5 bases). CDR1 LGHNA and CDR2 YSLEER come from the germline V gene. CDR3 length: 14 residues. The CDR3 region is CASSKEWRPDTQYF. CDR3 DNA sequence: TGCGCCAGCAGCAAAGAGTGGAGGCCAGATACGCAGTATTTT.

This clonotype is termed medium-sized. This chain joins TRBV2 and TRBJ1-1, with D uncertain. The V and J ends lost 6 bases and 4 bases respectively, with 12 bases between them. There are 13 residues in the CDR3. Germline V gene sequence: CDR1 SNHLY, CDR2 FYNNEI. The CDR3 DNA reads TGTGCCAGCAGCCCTCCGAGTCTCACTGAAGCTTTCTTT. Translated: CASSPPSLTEAFF.

This clonotype is medium-sized (0.01 to 0.1%) within its sample. The rearrangement uses TRBV20-1 and TRBJ1-5, with TRBD1 identical over 8 bases. The CDR3 covers 15 residues. J was trimmed by 4 bases and V by 8 bases; bases with no gene match: 13. From germline, CDR1 is DFQATT and CDR2 SNEGSKA (reference sequence). CDR3 DNA sequence: TGCAGTTTCGCCATACCGGGACAGGTAAATCAGCCCCAGCATTTT. Translating gives CSFAIPGQVNQPQHF.

The sample holds many counts of this clonotype. The V call is TRBV27, the J call TRBJ2-1; 8 nucleotides align to TRBD1. V lost 5 bases, J lost 5 bases, and 8 bases stayed unmatched. The CDR3 has 15 amino acids. The germline V gene has CDR1 MNHEY and CDR2 SMNVEV (reference sequence). This CDR3 reads CASSMVGQGHNEQFF. Written as DNA, the CDR3 is TGTGCCAGCAGTATGGTAGGACAGGGACACAATGAGCAGTTCTTC.

This clonotype was observed at least ten times. This chain connects TRBV7-2 to TRBJ2-7, with 10 bases matching TRBD2. V was clipped by 2 bases and J by 4 bases; unmatched bases: 5. The CDR3 runs 15 residues. The germline CDR1 and CDR2 sequences are SGHTA and FQGNSA. CDR3: CASSLTSGVFYEQYF. The CDR3 nucleotides are TGTGCCAGCAGCTTAACTAGCGGGGTTTTTTACGAGCAGTACTTC.

This clonotype was counted many times. The chain uses TRBV4-1 and TRBJ1-6; D is unclear. CDR3 size: 12 residues. Germline assignment: CDR1 MGHRA and CDR2 YSYEKL. Trimming left V 5 bases short and J 5 bases short, with 4 bases between. The CDR3 sequence: CASSIDNSPLHF. The CDR3 bases are TGCGCCAGCAGCATAGATAATTCACCCCTCCACTTT.

In its sample, this clonotype was seen once. Germline is not matched at one junction end, which may reflect a read error. The chain uses TRBV6-2 or TRBV6-3 and TRBJ1-6; no reliable D call. The CDR3 covers 13 residues. Germline assignment: CDR1 MNHEY and CDR2 SVGEGT. The CDR3 DNA follows: TGTGCCAGCAGGAACTTCTATAATTCATCCCTCCACTTT. It specifies CASRNFYNSSLHF.

This clonotype came up many times. This CDR3 reads CASSYTGLTEAFF. DNA for the CDR3: TGTGCCAGCAGTTACACAGGGCTGACTGAAGCTTTCTTT. The rearrangement joins TRBV6-6 to TRBJ1-1; TRBD1 might be the D (6 bases). Germline V lookup: CDR1 MNHNY, CDR2 SVGAGI (reference sequence). The germline V and J ends were trimmed by 2 bases and 5 bases, with 9 bases remaining between them. The CDR3 sequence is 13 residues long.

There are a few counts of this clonotype. DNA of the CDR3: TGTGCCAGCAGTTTATTTCGTACTACAGATACGCAGTATTTT. Protein product: CASSLFRTTDTQYF. The chain links TRBV12-3 or TRBV12-4 to TRBJ2-3; no firm D call. The CDR3 covers 14 residues. Trimming pared 2 bases from V and 3 bases from J, leaving 9 bases between.